This is a list of T cell receptor beta chains from one sample in a study of blood T cell repertoires in COVID-19. TCRdb keeps only in-frame clones here, not all; method: immunoSEQ multiplex PCR. The profile shows roughly 280,000 clones, around 90% of them singletons. Sequenced: peripheral blood. All receptors derive from a woman between 45 and 65 years old who had recovered from COVID-19. Each CDR3 is given without its conserved first and last residue. The order of the fields is J gene, clone size, V gene, CDR3 protein. Only some rows state a clone size, as once, few, many or a class for expanded clones.

j_gene: TRBJ1-1
abundance: NA
v_gene: TRBV4-1
CDR3aa: ASSMRELLNTEAF

j_gene: TRBJ2-3
abundance: NA
v_gene: TRBV11-2
CDR3aa: ASSPRQGITDTQY

j_gene: TRBJ1-2
abundance: NA
v_gene: TRBV7-2
CDR3aa: ASSSQGYDYGYT

j_gene: TRBJ1-1
abundance: NA
v_gene: TRBV6-6
CDR3aa: ASSYKGEYTEAF

j_gene: TRBJ2-1
abundance: NA
v_gene: TRBV14
CDR3aa: ASSSRLEFRDEQF

j_gene: TRBJ1-2
abundance: NA
v_gene: TRBV12-3/TRBV12-4
CDR3aa: ASSLGRLQGYT

j_gene: TRBJ2-3
abundance: NA
v_gene: TRBV28
CDR3aa: ASSFGSGSTDTQY

j_gene: TRBJ1-2
abundance: once
v_gene: TRBV4-2
CDR3aa: ASSQADRGGHGYT

j_gene: TRBJ2-7
abundance: NA
v_gene: TRBV18
CDR3aa: ASSPPRGLASGAYEQY

j_gene: TRBJ2-7
abundance: NA
v_gene: TRBV5-7
CDR3aa: ASSLKLAEGSYEQY

j_gene: TRBJ1-2
abundance: NA
v_gene: TRBV4-1
CDR3aa: ASSLAPGQIQNYGYT

j_gene: TRBJ1-1
abundance: NA
v_gene: TRBV7-9
CDR3aa: ASTSQGPTEAF

j_gene: TRBJ2-7
abundance: NA
v_gene: TRBV2
CDR3aa: ASSPNRGSGPSYEQY

j_gene: TRBJ2-7
abundance: NA
v_gene: TRBV11-2
CDR3aa: ASQKNGLAAISYEQY

j_gene: TRBJ1-2
abundance: NA
v_gene: TRBV9
CDR3aa: ASSVGDSSYGYT

j_gene: TRBJ2-2
abundance: NA
v_gene: TRBV7-7
CDR3aa: ASSLRTGAPPTPGELF